A single T cell receptor (beta chain) is shown here with its context. Produced via immunoSEQ multiplex PCR; TCRdb's table is partial and in-frame only. The table lists approximately 70,000 clones, 80% to 85% of them singletons. Samples of blood were obtained at baseline, on cycle 4 day 1, and on cycle 7 day 1. This CDR3 comprises 17 residues. The junction had 5 bases not matched to a gene; V was cut back by 3 bases and J by 0 bases. The germline gives CDR1 SGHAT, CDR2 FQNNGV. The sample originates from a study of OX40 agonist ivuxolimab in advanced cancers. Overall study: Every 2 weeks, patients got intravenous ivuxolimab at one of six dose levels (0.01-10 mg/kg).

The sample here was CD4+ or CD8+ T cells sorted from blood, taken in a trial of the OX40 agonist ivuxolimab. The rearrangement joins TRBV11-2 to TRBJ2-2, with 9 bases aligning to TRBD2. This sequence was found in an adult with an advanced solid tumor such as melanoma, head and neck, liver or kidney cancer. DNA for the CDR3: TGTGCCAGCAGCTTTACTAGCGGGCTAGCGAACACCGGGGAGCTGTTTTTT. The encoded protein is CASSFTSGLANTGELFF.